This T cell receptor beta chain stems from a study of cytomegalovirus exposure and HLA in healthy donors. Study at large: A prior study identified just under 120 million unique TCR beta sequences from about 200 million T cells.

PCR employed 60 Vbeta and 13 Jbeta primers. Profiling relied on immunoSEQ multiplex PCR, and the TCRdb table lists in-frame clones only, not all of them. This sample yields about 190,000 clones, of which roughly four fifths are seen a single time; approximately 2% belongs to the top ten. Study-wide findings and caveats: Cytomegalovirus-associated status was assigned to about 150 TCR beta chains. Association of a missense DCLRE1C variant with TCR beta V- and J-gene trimming was reported in a later analysis. In most subjects, TCR beta sequences reportedly gave accurate predictions of HLA-A and HLA-B alleles.

Note on this clone: The antigen is undetermined.

This CDR3 spans 12 amino acids. Germline lookup yields CDR1 KGHSH and CDR2 LQKENI. The germline V and J ends were trimmed by 2 bases and 5 bases, with 6 bases remaining between them. This TCR derives from a woman aged 25 to 45 in good health and CMV-seropositive. The sequenced sample was PBMCs. The genes are TRBV18 and TRBJ2-5, with D hard to call. DNA for the CDR3: TGTGCCAGCTCACCATCAGATGAGACCCAGTACTTC. Translation: CASSPSDETQYF.